A single sample is the source of the 9 T cell receptor beta chains below, sequenced in a study of blood T cell repertoires in COVID-19. Using immunoSEQ multiplex PCR, the repertoire was profiled, and TCRdb retains in-frame clones only, with some absent. The repertoire includes 200,000 or so clones, 79% of them detected once, and approximately 15% sits in the top ten. Sequencing was done on a sample of peripheral blood. Every receptor here comes from a man in his 60s with active or convalescent COVID-19.

This clone has just a few counts. The chain joins TRBV14 to TRBJ2-7, with D maybe TRBD2 (5 bases). CDR3 length equals 14 residues. Germline loops: CDR1 SGHDN, CDR2 FVKESK. Trimming pared 4 bases from V and 3 bases from J, leaving 13 bases between. The CDR3 region is CASSLADSHYEQYF. CDR3 sequence (DNA): TGTGCCAGCAGCCTGGCGGACTCTCACTACGAGCAGTACTTC.

This clone has a count of ten or more. The chain has TRBV7-2 and TRBJ1-6, with D tentatively TRBD1 (5 bases). V lost 3 bases, J lost 7 bases, and 16 bases lay in between. Germline-derived CDR1 and CDR2 are SGHTA and FQGNSA. CDR3 length: 16 amino acids. The CDR3 reads CASSLALASGNSPLHF. The CDR3 DNA sequence: TGTGCCAGCAGCTTGGCGTTGGCCTCAGGGAATTCACCCCTCCACTTT.

The rearrangement links TRBV19 to TRBJ2-7; 9 bases match TRBD1. CDR1 is LNHDA and CDR2 is SQIVND in the germline V gene (reference sequence). The CDR3 sequence is 14 residues long. Trimming cost V 5 bases and J 5 bases; bases outside gene matches: 7. This chain's CDR3 is CASSRDRVSHEQYF. The CDR3, as DNA: TGTGCCAGTAGTCGGGACAGGGTGTCCCACGAGCAGTACTTC.

This clone appeared a few times. The chain has TRBV5-3 and TRBJ2-5, with 8 bases fitting TRBD2. TRBV5-3 is reported as an ORF; its role is uncertain. The CDR3 runs 14 residues. V shed 2 bases, J shed 5 bases, and the junction held 5 bases outside the gene matches. In DNA form, the CDR3 reads TGTGCCAGAAGCTTAGCGGGAGATAGGGAGACCCAGTACTTC. This encodes CARSLAGDRETQYF.

The chain employs TRBV20-1 and TRBJ1-2; D unresolved. V lost 6 bases and J 7 bases, leaving 12 bases between the germline ends. This CDR3 is 11 amino acids long. From germline, CDR1 is DFQATT and CDR2 SNEGSKA (reference sequence). CDR3 sequence (DNA): TGCAGTGCCAATCACGGGTCTGGCTACACCTTC. Protein: CSANHGSGYTF.

For the CDR3, the DNA is TGCAGTGCTAGTAATAGGTTGAAGGGGCCATACTATGGCTACACCTTC. This codes for CSASNRLKGPYYGYTF. The chain has TRBV20-1 and TRBJ1-2; the D gene is possibly TRBD1 (5 bases). With 3 bases removed from V and 3 bases from J, the gap between germline ends came to 20 bases. Germline CDR1 and CDR2: DFQATT and SNEGSKA (reference sequence). The CDR3 consists of 16 residues.

This chain joins TRBV27 and TRBJ2-7; possible D gene TRBD1, 5 bases. The CDR3 spans 15 residues. Germline CDR1 reads MNHEY; CDR2 reads SMNVEV (reference sequence). Trimming stripped 5 bases from V and 2 bases from J, with 16 bases between. CDR3 bases: TGTGCCAGCAGTCCCCGGCAGGGTGGGCCCTACGAGCAGTACTTC. It translates to CASSPRQGGPYEQYF.

The rearrangement links TRBV7-2 to TRBJ2-3; D may be TRBD2 (5 bases). V lost 2 bases and J lost 7, with 7 bases in between. Germline V gene data show CDR1 as SGHTA and CDR2 as FQGNSA. CDR3 size: 12 residues. The CDR3 coding sequence is TGTGCCAGCAGCTTACCCGGGAATACGCAGTATTTT. Amino acids: CASSLPGNTQYF.

This chain links TRBV27 with TRBJ1-4; tentative D call: TRBD1 (6 bases). CDR1 MNHEY and CDR2 SMNVEV come from the germline V gene (reference sequence). Between the trimmed V and J ends, which lost 3 bases and 5 bases, there was a span of 13 bases. The CDR3 length is 15 residues. The CDR3 bases are TGTGCCAGCAGTTTCAGGGGCGGGGGAAATGAAAAACTGTTTTTT. Protein: CASSFRGGGNEKLFF.